This entry is about one T cell receptor (beta chain). This record belongs to a study of blood T cells in healthy people across ages. Then a second PCR, running about 7 to 11 cycles, was carried out with a sample-barcoded 5' primer and a J-beta primer mix. TCRdb redid the calling of the 5' RACE reads with MiXCR, one entry per CDR3 protein. The sample contains about 900,000 distinct CDR3 sequences, about 48% of which appear only once. Samples each yielded at least 5.5 micrograms of total RNA. The CDR3 extends over 16 amino acids. V was pared by 2 bases and J by 5 bases, with 20 bases between. The germline CDR1 and CDR2 sequences are SQVTM and ANQGSEA.

Sequenced sample: blood. This sequence joins TRBV29-1 and TRBJ2-3, with TRBD2 as a possible D gene (5 bases). The clonotype comes from a man between 25 and 39 years old in good health. CDR3 in amino acids: CSVEKVERAERDTQYF. The DNA for the CDR3 is TGCAGCGTTGAAAAAGTAGAGAGGGCAGAGAGAGATACGCAGTATTTT.